This T cell receptor beta chain was retrieved from a study of control samples from healthy donors and cancer patients. The method was immunoSEQ multiplex PCR; TCRdb's version includes in-frame clones alone and lacks a portion of them. This table has 100,000 to 120,000 clones, approximately 90% appearing once. The CDR3 covers 14 residues. Germline assignment: CDR1 LNHDA and CDR2 SQIVND (reference sequence). The germline V and J ends were trimmed by 4 bases and 5 bases, with 14 bases remaining between them. This clonotype originated in a woman aged 60-75 years with lung cancer. Sequences were obtained from PBMCs. The chain couples TRBV19 to TRBJ1-1; D possibly corresponds to TRBD1 (6 bases). The DNA for the CDR3 is TGTGCCAGTAGTACCACAGGGCTCAGGACTGAAGCTTTCTTT. Translating it yields CASSTTGLRTEAFF. Full variable domain (remainder filled in from reference TRBV19 and TRBJ1-1): DGGITQSPKYLFRKEGQNVTLSCEQNLNHDAMYWYRQDPGQGLRLIYYSQIVNDFQKGDIAEGYSVSREKKESFPLTVTSAQKNPTAFYLCASSTTGLRTEAFFGQGTRLTVV.